Listed below are T cell receptor beta chains from one sample, sequenced in a study of Graves' ophthalmopathy and Graves' hyperthyroidism. TCRdb analysed the multiplex PCR reads with MiXCR anew, one entry per CDR3 protein. The table shows about 740,000 distinct CDR3 sequences, with 40% occurring only once. Source material: peripheral blood. The source of these receptors is an adult man with Graves' ophthalmopathy. Both conserved end residues are part of each CDR3. D genes are given only for firm matches. Some rows have no size entry. The others give once, few or many, or a class for an expanded clone.

CDR3 protein: CASSYLSTGRYTEAFF
CDR3 DNA: TGTGCCAGCAGTTACCTTTCGACAGGGAGGTACACTGAAGCTTTCTTT
CDR3 length: 16
clone size: -
D gene: TRBD1
J gene: TRBJ1-1
V gene: TRBV6-6

CDR3 protein: CASSGEDNTEAFF
CDR3 DNA: TGTGCCAGCAGTGGGGAAGATAACACTGAAGCTTTCTTT
CDR3 length: 13
clone size: many
D gene: -
J gene: TRBJ1-1
V gene: TRBV2

CDR3 protein: CASSLADNNEQYF
CDR3 DNA: TGTGCCAGCAGTTTGGCAGATAACAACGAGCAGTACTTC
CDR3 length: 13
clone size: few
D gene: -
J gene: TRBJ2-7
V gene: TRBV25-1

CDR3 protein: CSASTLAGVRDEQYF
CDR3 DNA: TGCAGTGCTAGTACCCTAGCGGGAGTACGGGACGAGCAGTACTTC
CDR3 length: 15
clone size: -
D gene: TRBD2
J gene: TRBJ2-7
V gene: TRBV20-1

CDR3 protein: CASRGTGSFHEQYF
CDR3 DNA: TGTGCCAGCAGGGGGACAGGCTCATTCCACGAGCAGTACTTC
CDR3 length: 14
clone size: many
D gene: TRBD1
J gene: TRBJ2-7
V gene: TRBV2

CDR3 protein: CASSSEFPGSVSYEQYF
CDR3 DNA: TGTGCCAGCAGCTCCGAATTCCCGGGGTCTGTGTCCTACGAGCAGTACTTC
CDR3 length: 17
clone size: -
D gene: -
J gene: TRBJ2-7
V gene: TRBV11-2

CDR3 protein: CAISEGQEETQYF
CDR3 DNA: TGTGCCATCAGCGAGGGACAGGAAGAGACCCAGTACTTC
CDR3 length: 13
clone size: many
D gene: TRBD1
J gene: TRBJ2-5
V gene: TRBV10-3

CDR3 protein: CSEMGPGADEQYF
CDR3 DNA: TGCAGCGAAATGGGGCCAGGGGCCGACGAGCAGTACTTC
CDR3 length: 13
clone size: -
D gene: -
J gene: TRBJ2-7
V gene: TRBV29-1

CDR3 protein: CASSPFSGTGGSGYGYTF
CDR3 DNA: TGTGCCAGCAGTCCGTTCTCCGGGACAGGGGGCTCGGGGTATGGCTACACCTTC
CDR3 length: 18
clone size: -
D gene: TRBD1
J gene: TRBJ1-2
V gene: TRBV25-1

CDR3 protein: CASSDRFSYEQYF
CDR3 DNA: TGCGCCAGCAGTGACAGGTTCTCCTACGAGCAGTACTTC
CDR3 length: 13
clone size: many
D gene: -
J gene: TRBJ2-7
V gene: TRBV10-2

CDR3 protein: CASSEPHTGGDVYGYTF
CDR3 DNA: TGTGCCAGCAGTGAACCTCACACAGGGGGCGATGTCTATGGCTACACCTTC
CDR3 length: 17
clone size: -
D gene: TRBD1
J gene: TRBJ1-2
V gene: TRBV25-1

CDR3 protein: CSVRSGQDQPQHF
CDR3 DNA: TGCAGTGTCAGAAGTGGACAGGATCAGCCCCAGCATTTT
CDR3 length: 13
clone size: few
D gene: TRBD1
J gene: TRBJ1-5
V gene: TRBV20-1

CDR3 protein: CASSLTGDNSPLHF
CDR3 DNA: TGTGCCAGCAGCTTGACGGGAGACAATTCACCCCTCCACTTT
CDR3 length: 14
clone size: many
D gene: -
J gene: TRBJ1-6
V gene: TRBV7-9

CDR3 protein: CASSPTRTGPNEQFF
CDR3 DNA: TGCGCCAGCAGCCCTACGAGGACAGGGCCCAATGAGCAGTTCTTC
CDR3 length: 15
clone size: -
D gene: TRBD1
J gene: TRBJ2-1
V gene: TRBV10-2

CDR3 protein: CSASIRGDTQYF
CDR3 DNA: TGCAGTGCTTCGATCAGAGGAGATACGCAGTATTTT
CDR3 length: 12
clone size: few
D gene: -
J gene: TRBJ2-3
V gene: TRBV20-1

CDR3 protein: CASSVTGGIEETQYF
CDR3 DNA: TGTGCCAGCAGCGTCACAGGGGGAATAGAAGAGACCCAGTACTTC
CDR3 length: 15
clone size: -
D gene: TRBD1
J gene: TRBJ2-5
V gene: TRBV7-9

CDR3 protein: CASSMAGGGQPQYF
CDR3 DNA: TGTGCCAGTAGTATGGCTGGGGGCGGTCAGCCCCAGTACTTC
CDR3 length: 14
clone size: -
D gene: -
J gene: TRBJ2-5
V gene: TRBV19

CDR3 protein: CATSDSSGGVYEQYF
CDR3 DNA: TGTGCCACCAGTGATTCTTCGGGAGGGGTCTACGAGCAGTACTTC
CDR3 length: 15
clone size: -
D gene: TRBD2
J gene: TRBJ2-7
V gene: TRBV24-1

CDR3 protein: CASRQGSSYEQYF
CDR3 DNA: TGTGCCAGCAGGCAGGGAAGCTCCTACGAGCAGTACTTC
CDR3 length: 13
clone size: many
D gene: -
J gene: TRBJ2-7
V gene: TRBV6-5

CDR3 protein: CASSTPGTLDREQYF
CDR3 DNA: TGTGCCAGCAGCACACCCGGGACACTCGACCGCGAGCAGTACTTC
CDR3 length: 15
clone size: -
D gene: -
J gene: TRBJ2-7
V gene: TRBV7-9

CDR3 protein: CASSFYLGRLEYEQYF
CDR3 DNA: TGTGCCAGCAGCTTTTATTTAGGAAGACTGGAATACGAGCAGTACTTC
CDR3 length: 16
clone size: once
D gene: -
J gene: TRBJ2-7
V gene: TRBV7-9

CDR3 protein: CASSIGLTNEKLFF
CDR3 DNA: TGTGCCAGCAGCATAGGGTTGACTAATGAAAAACTGTTTTTT
CDR3 length: 14
clone size: -
D gene: -
J gene: TRBJ1-4
V gene: TRBV11-2

CDR3 protein: CSARDGGDGGTEAFF
CDR3 DNA: TGCAGTGCTAGAGATGGAGGGGACGGTGGGACTGAAGCTTTCTTT
CDR3 length: 15
clone size: few
D gene: -
J gene: TRBJ1-1
V gene: TRBV20-1

CDR3 protein: CASRLVSDTQYF
CDR3 DNA: TGTGCCAGCAGGCTAGTGTCAGATACGCAGTATTTT
CDR3 length: 12
clone size: -
D gene: -
J gene: TRBJ2-3
V gene: TRBV2

CDR3 protein: CSASQAGLTEAFF
CDR3 DNA: TGCAGTGCTTCCCAGGCAGGGCTCACTGAAGCTTTCTTT
CDR3 length: 13
clone size: many
D gene: -
J gene: TRBJ1-1
V gene: TRBV20-1

CDR3 protein: CASLNRSHWGLYNSPLHF
CDR3 DNA: TGCGCCAGCCTAAACAGGAGTCATTGGGGACTATATAATTCACCCCTCCACTTT
CDR3 length: 18
clone size: few
D gene: -
J gene: TRBJ1-6
V gene: TRBV5-1